This entry lists 26 T cell receptor beta chains sequenced from one sample in a study of regulatory T cells in long-lasting Graves disease. Time point of the sample: newly diagnosed GD, antithyroid drugs for less than 3 months. Generation of the TCR library employed RNA extracted from PBMCs. Library construction for TCR beta used iRepertoire HTBI primers and Arm-PCR of CDR3 regions. In TCRdb, the multiplex PCR reads were re-called with MiXCR into one record per CDR3 protein. The profile shows over 450,000 distinct CDR3 sequences, about 11% of them singletons. Another study also made use of these data, one on T cells in Graves' hyperthyroidism and ophthalmopathy.

Sequenced material: peripheral blood mononuclear cells (PBMCs), taken at new diagnosis, from a patient treated with antithyroid drugs. These receptors were collected from a woman aged 25 to 39 with Graves disease.

This clonotype was counted many times. CDR3 DNA sequence: TGTGCCAGCAGGGACTTGAAAACTGAGCAGTTCTTC. It is translated as CASRDLKTEQFF. The V gene is TRBV2, the J gene TRBJ2-1, with D perhaps matching TRBD2 (5 bases). V was cut by 6 bases and J by 9 bases, with 12 bases left in between. Germline loops: CDR1 SNHLY, CDR2 FYNNEI. CDR3 length equals 12 residues.

V and J are TRBV6-9 and TRBJ2-1; 12 positions match TRBD2. The germline gives CDR1 MNHGY, CDR2 SVAAGI. The CDR3 runs to 14 residues. Trimming cost V 4 bases and J 8 bases; bases outside gene matches: 3. The CDR3 here is CASSSRTSGDEQFF. CDR3 bases: TGTGCCAGCAGTTCCCGGACTAGCGGGGATGAGCAGTTCTTC.

This clonotype occurred a few times. The rearrangement uses TRBV5-1 and TRBJ2-1, with 13 nucleotides matching TRBD2. This CDR3 is 14 amino acids long. V gave up 4 bases and J gave up 9 bases; unmatched junction bases: 4. Germline V gene sequence: CDR1 SGHRS, CDR2 YFSETQ. For the CDR3, the DNA is TGCGCCAGCAGCCGGACTAGCGGGAGTCTTGAGCAGTTCTTC. It translates to CASSRTSGSLEQFF.

This clonotype was seen at least ten times. The chain combines TRBV3-1 with TRBJ2-3, with 9 bases matching TRBD2. Germline V gene lookup returns CDR1 LGHDT and CDR2 YNNKEL (reference sequence). The V gene end was trimmed by 3 bases and the J gene end by 6 bases; junction bases not matched to a gene: 10. CDR3 length equals 16 residues. CDR3 in amino acids: CASSHFTGTSSDTQYF. In nucleotides, the CDR3 is TGTGCCAGCAGCCACTTTACCGGGACTAGCTCCGATACGCAGTATTTT.

This clonotype has a handful of counts. CDR3 in DNA: TGTGCCAGCAGCTTACACAGGACTGGTGGAAACACCATATATTTT. Translating gives CASSLHRTGGNTIYF. The V call is TRBV13, the J call TRBJ1-3; D is possibly TRBD1 (5 bases). The V end lost 2 bases, the J end lost 3 bases, and 11 bases lay between the germline ends. There are 15 residues in the CDR3. The germline V gene encodes CDR1 PRHDT and CDR2 FYEKMQ (reference sequence).

This clonotype was counted many times. The CDR3 spells CASSLGSLEGYTF. The CDR3 nucleotides read TGTGCCAGCAGCTTAGGAAGCCTCGAGGGCTACACCTTC. This chain links TRBV7-2 with TRBJ1-2; D unresolved. Trimming took 1 base from V and 8 from J, leaving 11 bases between them. Looked up from germline, CDR1 is SGHTA and CDR2 is FQGNSA. The CDR3 runs to 13 residues.

This chain uses TRBV12-3 or TRBV12-4 with TRBJ1-1; D call uncertain. V dropped 8 bases and J dropped 0 bases, with 10 bases sitting between them. The CDR3 loop spans 13 amino acids. This CDR3 reads CASLADLNTEAFF. For the CDR3, the DNA is TGTGCCAGCCTAGCCGACCTGAACACTGAAGCTTTCTTT.

This clonotype was counted only a few times. The V call is TRBV7-9, the J call TRBJ1-5; no clear D gene. The ends were cut back, 1 base at V and 6 bases at J, with 16 bases in the middle. The CDR3 is 16 residues long. Germline V gene data show CDR1 as SEHNR and CDR2 as FQNEAQ (reference sequence). CDR3 residues: CASSLGGPEGSQPQHF. The CDR3 coding sequence is TGTGCCAGCAGCTTAGGGGGTCCCGAAGGTAGTCAGCCCCAGCATTTT. Based on the CDR3 plus reference TRBV7-9 and TRBJ1-5, the full variable domain is DTGVSQNPRHKITKRGQNVTFRCDPISEHNRLYWYRQTLGQGPEFLTYFQNEAQLEKSRLLSDRFSAERPKGSFSTLEIQRTEQGDSAMYLCASSLGGPEGSQPQHFGDGTRLSIL.

This clonotype showed up many times. This chain connects TRBV2 to TRBJ2-2; no clear D gene. Trimming removed 2 bases from V and 6 bases from J, with 7 bases in between. The CDR3 loop spans 13 amino acids. Germline V gene data show CDR1 as SNHLY and CDR2 as FYNNEI. The CDR3 spells CASSESRPGELFF. DNA of the CDR3: TGTGCCAGCAGTGAATCCCGACCCGGGGAGCTGTTTTTT.

Ten or more counts support this clonotype. The rearrangement links TRBV28 to TRBJ1-1; TRBD1 agrees at 7 bases. From germline, CDR1 is MDHEN and CDR2 SYDVKM. The CDR3 extends over 15 amino acids. V shed 7 bases, J shed 1 base, and the junction held 9 bases outside the gene matches. The CDR3 sequence: CASTTYRGKNTEAFF. Written as DNA, the CDR3 is TGTGCCAGCACGACTTACAGGGGCAAGAACACTGAAGCTTTCTTT.

The table lists this clonotype with a few counts. J is TRBJ1-1 and V is TRBV29-1; D not resolved. Deletions cut 1 base from V and 4 bases from J, with 13 bases between. The germline CDR1 and CDR2 sequences are SQVTM and ANQGSEA. This CDR3 comprises 14 residues. The CDR3 region has the DNA TGCAGCGTTGAAGTTTTAGGCTCGGGCACTGAAGCTTTCTTT. Amino acid sequence: CSVEVLGSGTEAFF.

This clonotype was detected many times. The V gene is TRBV28, the J gene TRBJ1-1, with D perhaps TRBD1 (5 bases). With 3 bases removed from V and 1 base from J, the gap between germline ends came to 24 bases. CDR1 is MDHEN and CDR2 is SYDVKM in the germline V gene. This CDR3 is built from 19 residues. The CDR3, as DNA: TGTGCCAGCAGTTTCCCCATACAGGCAGTAGGGAGGACGAACACTGAAGCTTTCTTT. Translating it yields CASSFPIQAVGRTNTEAFF. Complete variable domain (other parts from reference TRBV28 and TRBJ1-1): DVKVTQSSRYLVKRTGEKVFLECVQDMDHENMFWYRQDPGLGLRLIYFSYDVKMKEKGDIPEGYSVSREKKERFSLILESASTNQTSMYLCASSFPIQAVGRTNTEAFFGQGTRLTVV.

This clonotype was counted ten times or more. The V and J genes are TRBV10-2 and TRBJ2-1, with TRBD1 as a possible D gene (6 bases). The CDR3 is 14 amino acids. V was shortened by 3 bases and J by 4 bases, with 10 bases between the two germline ends. Germline V gene lookup returns CDR1 WSHSY and CDR2 SAAADI. The CDR3 bases are TGCGCCAGCAGTGACCAGGGGCTATACAATGAGCAGTTCTTC. Its translation is CASSDQGLYNEQFF.

This clonotype was counted a few times. A single base separates this from a much larger clone, so it may be a read error. The V and J genes are TRBV20-1 and TRBJ2-1; 7 bases are shared with TRBD2. There are 15 residues in the CDR3. Germline CDR1 and CDR2: DFQATT and SNEGSKA (reference sequence). The CDR3 DNA reads TGCAGTGCTGGGGTGAGCGGGGCGTCTTACAATGAGCAGCTCTTC. Translated: CSAGVSGASYNEQLF.

Regarding this clonotype: This clone may be a read error of a much larger clone one base away. This chain links TRBV12-3 or TRBV12-4 with TRBJ2-1; D gene ambiguous. CDR3 length: 14 amino acids. CDR3 amino acids: CASSLEGADNEQSF. DNA for the CDR3: TGTGCCAGCAGTTTAGAAGGCGCTGACAATGAGCAGTCCTTC.

There are many counts of this clonotype. The chain carries TRBV20-1 and TRBJ1-5, with a weak D call TRBD1 (5 bases). From germline, CDR1 is DFQATT and CDR2 SNEGSKA (reference sequence). This CDR3 region has 14 residues. With 5 bases removed from V and 1 base from J, the gap between germline ends came to 12 bases. In DNA form, the CDR3 reads TGCAGTGCTCAGGTGGGGGGAAGCAATCAGCCCCAGCATTTT. Amino acid sequence: CSAQVGGSNQPQHF.

As concerns this clonotype: A single base separates this from a much larger clone, so it may be a read error. The chain links TRBV2 to TRBJ1-1, with 9 bases matching TRBD1. Germline V gives CDR1 SNHLY, CDR2 FYNNEI. Trimming cost V 4 bases and J 4 bases; bases outside gene matches: 7. The CDR3 consists of 15 residues. Here the CDR3 DNA reads TGTGCCAGCAGTGCGGGACAGGGTTTGGGCACTGAAGCTTTCTTT. Residues: CASSAGQGLGTEAFF.

The gene calls are TRBV12-3 or TRBV12-4 and TRBJ1-5; maybe TRBD1 (5 bases). This CDR3 region has 17 residues. V was pared by 5 bases and J by 2 bases, with 19 bases between. For the CDR3, the DNA is TGTGCCAGCAGTCCTTGGGACCTATGGGAGCGCAATCAGCCCCAGCATTTT. This gives the protein CASSPWDLWERNQPQHF.

V gene TRBV20-1 combines with J gene TRBJ1-4; 8 positions agree with TRBD1. J was trimmed by 8 bases and V by 0 bases; bases with no gene match: 5. The CDR3 is 14 residues long. Germline values: CDR1 DFQATT, CDR2 SNEGSKA (reference sequence). As DNA, the CDR3 is TGCAGTGCTAGAGACAGGGGGCTTTGGGAAAAACTGTTTTTT. Protein: CSARDRGLWEKLFF.

This clonotype was recorded many times. The chain links TRBV20-1 to TRBJ2-5; D is uncertain. CDR1 is DFQATT and CDR2 is SNEGSKA in the germline V gene (reference sequence). The CDR3 runs to 13 residues. V dropped 0 bases and J dropped 5 bases, with 10 bases sitting between them. CDR3 region: CSARDSAWETQYF. CDR3 nucleotides: TGCAGTGCTAGAGATTCCGCTTGGGAGACCCAGTACTTC.

V and J are TRBV19 and TRBJ2-2; TRBD2 aligns across 10 bases. There are 18 residues in the CDR3. CDR1 and CDR2 from the germline V gene are LNHDA and SQIVND (reference sequence). J lost 4 bases, V lost 3 bases, and 11 bases had no gene match. The CDR3 here is CASSMRTSGIRGTGELFF. Here the CDR3 DNA reads TGTGCCAGTAGTATGCGAACTAGCGGGATAAGGGGCACCGGGGAGCTGTTTTTT.

This chain joins TRBV12-3 or TRBV12-4 and TRBJ2-7; 8 positions agree with TRBD2. The CDR3 consists of 17 residues. V shed 0 bases and J 0 bases; nucleotides not matched to a gene: 7. CDR3 nucleotides: TGTGCCAGCAGTTTAGCTGCCGCCGGGACTAGCTCCTACGAGCAGTACTTC. Its protein product is CASSLAAAGTSSYEQYF.

In this sample, this clonotype turned up many times. This chain links TRBV20-1 with TRBJ2-1; maybe TRBD2 (6 bases). Germline V gene data show CDR1 as DFQATT and CDR2 as SNEGSKA (reference sequence). Trimming removed 3 bases from V and 2 bases from J, with 14 bases in between. This CDR3 has 15 amino acids. The CDR3 loop is CSASLARDAYNEQFF. CDR3 in DNA: TGCAGTGCTAGTCTAGCGCGGGATGCCTACAATGAGCAGTTCTTC.

This clonotype was seen at least ten times. This chain links TRBV12-3 or TRBV12-4 with TRBJ2-5; 10 bases map to TRBD2. Trimming removed 3 bases from V and 6 bases from J; junction bases left unmatched: 25. This CDR3 is 21 amino acids long. CDR3 protein: CASSFRGGLGTSGEGRKTQYF. The CDR3 region has the DNA TGTGCCAGCAGTTTTAGGGGGGGACTCGGAACTAGCGGGGAAGGACGGAAGACCCAGTACTTC.

V and J are TRBV7-9 and TRBJ2-4; 8 nucleotides align to TRBD1. This CDR3 region has 15 residues. V lost 1 base and J lost 14; bases outside the gene matches: 13. Germline V lookup: CDR1 SEHNR, CDR2 FQNEAQ (reference sequence). As DNA, the CDR3 is TGTGCCAGCAGCTTAGATCGTCTGTCAGGGGGCCCGAAGTACTTC. Amino acid sequence: CASSLDRLSGGPKYF.

This clonotype was recorded only once. The chain carries TRBV24-1 and TRBJ2-1, with TRBD2 matching over 8 bases. Germline loops: CDR1 KGHDR, CDR2 SFDVKD. The CDR3 has 17 amino acids. V shed 3 bases, J shed 0 bases, and the junction held 6 bases outside the gene matches. Here the CDR3 reads CATSDSGGVISYNEQFF. The CDR3 bases are TGTGCCACCAGTGATAGCGGGGGCGTTATCTCCTACAATGAGCAGTTCTTC.